This record looks at one T cell receptor (beta chain) sequence and its context. The sample is drawn from a study of T cell changes during pregnancy in multiple sclerosis. The repertoire was sequenced with immunoSEQ multiplex PCR; TCRdb's copy has only in-frame clones and lacks some. The table shows fewer than 85,000 clones, with 94% occurring only once. The J segment lost 6 bases and the V segment lost 1 base, leaving 21 bases of the junction unmatched. Germline V gene sequence: CDR1 LNHNV, CDR2 YYDKDF (reference sequence). The CDR3 is 21 residues long. This chain uses TRBV15 with TRBJ2-2, with 9 bases identical to TRBD2. This clonotype was sampled from a female donor with multiple sclerosis, enrolled in a pregnancy study. The sample here was peripheral blood, taken in the third trimester of pregnancy. The CDR3 region is CATSRAGGGLARFGTSGELFF. The CDR3 DNA sequence: TGTGCCACCAGCAGAGCGGGGGGGGGACTAGCCCGGTTCGGCACCTCCGGGGAGCTGTTTTTT.